The 7 T cell receptor beta chains given below trace back to one sample, sequenced in a study of early T cells in non-severe SARS-CoV-2 infection (dated by TCRdb to about 2021). Receptor libraries were prepared by 5' RACE. Sequencing relied on a NextSeq 500. Through fastp at Q25 and MiXCR, TCRdb rebuilt clones from the public reads, retaining in-frame beta chains. Rows with one shared CDR3 protein collapse into an entry with the most common genes and DNA. In this sample the table shows 35,000 to 45,000 distinct CDR3 sequences, about 12% of which occur a single time. More than 15% of the sample is held by the ten biggest clonotypes. Specimen: whole blood. These receptors were taken from an adult who was a healthcare worker with PCR-confirmed SARS-CoV-2 infection or an uninfected control (not recorded which).

This clonotype appeared a few times. The J gene is TRBJ2-3, the V gene TRBV4-3; TRBD1 or TRBD2 may be the D gene (5 bases each). V lost 3 bases to trimming and J lost 1 base, with 8 bases between them. Per germline, CDR1 LGHNA and CDR2 YSLEER. The CDR3 loop spans 14 amino acids. DNA of the CDR3: TGCGCCAGCAGCCAGTTGGGGGGCACAGATACGCAGTATTTT. Protein: CASSQLGGTDTQYF.

This clonotype was counted a few times. The chain has TRBV6-4 and TRBJ2-1; D remains unclear. Trimming took off 4 bases at V and 1 base at J, with 11 bases between the two ends. Germline V gene data show CDR1 as MRHNA and CDR2 as SNTAGT. The CDR3 is 15 residues long. Here the CDR3 reads CASSAVGGSYNEQFF. The DNA for the CDR3 is TGTGCCAGCAGTGCCGTCGGTGGGTCCTACAATGAGCAGTTCTTC.

V usage is TRBV29-1 and J usage is TRBJ2-1, with 9 bases fitting TRBD2. The CDR3 runs to 14 residues. Germline V gene lookup returns CDR1 SQVTM and CDR2 ANQGSEA. V lost 5 bases, J lost 9 bases, and 11 bases stayed unmatched. DNA of the CDR3: TGCAGCGTTACTTCCGCGGGAGGGCGGGGTGAGCAGTTCTTC. This sequence encodes CSVTSAGGRGEQFF.

This clonotype came up many times. The rearrangement links TRBV20-1 to TRBJ2-1; 9 bases are shared with TRBD2. There are 14 residues in the CDR3. CDR1 DFQATT and CDR2 SNEGSKA come from the germline V gene (reference sequence). V dropped 5 bases and J dropped 5; count of bases not matched to a gene: 7. DNA of the CDR3: TGCAGTGCTCCCGGGACTAGCCCGAACAATGAGCAGTTCTTC. The encoded protein is CSAPGTSPNNEQFF.

The rearrangement uses TRBV6-2 or TRBV6-3 and TRBJ1-1; weak D call: TRBD1 (5 bases). The germline V and J ends were trimmed by 1 base and 0 bases, with 15 bases remaining between them. The CDR3 loop spans 17 amino acids. Germline V CDR1 and CDR2: MNHEY, SVGEGT. CDR3 amino acids: CASSYLRQTPLNTEAFF. In DNA, the CDR3 is TGTGCCAGCAGTTACTTGCGACAGACTCCCTTGAACACTGAAGCTTTCTTT.

This clonotype was seen repeatedly, ten times or more. This sequence joins TRBV6-5 and TRBJ1-3; D is uncertain. The length of the CDR3 is 15 residues. V was pared by 0 bases and J by 4 bases, with 10 bases between. Germline V gene lookup returns CDR1 MNHEY and CDR2 SVGAGI. The CDR3 DNA reads as TGTGCCAGCAGTTACTCGGGCCGGATGGGAAACACCATATATTTT. This codes for CASSYSGRMGNTIYF.

The chain links TRBV10-3 to TRBJ1-1, with D perhaps matching TRBD1 (6 bases). The CDR3 sequence is 15 residues long. CDR1 ENHRY and CDR2 SYGVKD come from the germline V gene. V was cut by 6 bases and J by 0 bases, with 14 bases left in between. The CDR3 bases are TGTGCCATCAGCGAAACAGGGCCCCTGAACACTGAAGCTTTCTTT. It codes for CAISETGPLNTEAFF.